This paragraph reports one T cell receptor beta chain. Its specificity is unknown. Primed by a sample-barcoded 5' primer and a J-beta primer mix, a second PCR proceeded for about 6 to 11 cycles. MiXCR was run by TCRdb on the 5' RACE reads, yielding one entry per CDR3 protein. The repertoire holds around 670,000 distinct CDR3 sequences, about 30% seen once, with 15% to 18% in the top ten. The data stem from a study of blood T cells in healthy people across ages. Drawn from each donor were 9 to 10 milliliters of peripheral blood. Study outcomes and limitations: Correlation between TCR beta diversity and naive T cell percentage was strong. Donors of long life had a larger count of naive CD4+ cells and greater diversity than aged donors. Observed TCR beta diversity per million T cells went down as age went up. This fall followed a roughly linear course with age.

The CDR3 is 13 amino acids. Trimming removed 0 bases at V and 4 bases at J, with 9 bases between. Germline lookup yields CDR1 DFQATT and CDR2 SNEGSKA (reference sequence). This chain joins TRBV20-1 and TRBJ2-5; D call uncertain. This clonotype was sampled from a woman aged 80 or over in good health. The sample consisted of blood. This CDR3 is CSARDWRLETQYF. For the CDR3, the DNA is TGCAGTGCTAGAGATTGGCGACTAGAGACCCAGTACTTC.